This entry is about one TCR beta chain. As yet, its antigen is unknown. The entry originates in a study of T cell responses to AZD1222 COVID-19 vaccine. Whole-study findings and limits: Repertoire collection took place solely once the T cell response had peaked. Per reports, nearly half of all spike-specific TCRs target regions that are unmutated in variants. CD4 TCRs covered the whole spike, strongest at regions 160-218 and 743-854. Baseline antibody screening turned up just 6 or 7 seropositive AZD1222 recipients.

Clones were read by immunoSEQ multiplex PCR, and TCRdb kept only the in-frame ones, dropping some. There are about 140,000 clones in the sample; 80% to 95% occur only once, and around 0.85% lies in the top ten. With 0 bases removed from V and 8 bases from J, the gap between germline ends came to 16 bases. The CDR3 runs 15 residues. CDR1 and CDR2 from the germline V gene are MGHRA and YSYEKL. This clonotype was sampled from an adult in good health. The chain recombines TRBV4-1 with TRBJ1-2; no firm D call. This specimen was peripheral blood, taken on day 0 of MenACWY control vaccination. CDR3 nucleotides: TGCGCCAGCAGCCAAGAAATTCAGGTCGCGGAGGGCTACACCTTC. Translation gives CASSQEIQVAEGYTF.